This T cell receptor beta chain derives from a study of shared clonotypes between healthy human individuals. Assay used: immunoSEQ multiplex PCR; TCRdb lists only in-frame clones, some missing. This sample has approximately 640,000 clones, with roughly 91% found just once. Concerning this clone: Antigen: not known. Different DNA sequences within this sample yield the same CDR3.

Whole-study results and caveats: Among donors, sharing of clonotypes was expected to be affected by sequencing depth. It was observed that 4% to 6% of naive CD4 clonotypes were shared across a few donors.

V shed 4 bases and J shed 7 bases, with 2 bases lying between them. In germline, CDR1 is MDHEN, CDR2 SYDVKM. The CDR3 extends over 10 amino acids. The clonotype comes from a man between 18 and 29 years old in good health. Some clones in this sample may be carry-over from other donors' samples. This rearrangement joins TRBV28 to TRBJ2-1; no reliable D call. The material sequenced was memory CD8+ T cells from PBMCs. This sample's subset: CD45RO+ cells pooled with CCR7-negative TemRA cells. The CDR3 DNA is TGTGCCAGCAGTTCTAATGAGCAGTTCTTC. Amino acid sequence: CASSSNEQFF.